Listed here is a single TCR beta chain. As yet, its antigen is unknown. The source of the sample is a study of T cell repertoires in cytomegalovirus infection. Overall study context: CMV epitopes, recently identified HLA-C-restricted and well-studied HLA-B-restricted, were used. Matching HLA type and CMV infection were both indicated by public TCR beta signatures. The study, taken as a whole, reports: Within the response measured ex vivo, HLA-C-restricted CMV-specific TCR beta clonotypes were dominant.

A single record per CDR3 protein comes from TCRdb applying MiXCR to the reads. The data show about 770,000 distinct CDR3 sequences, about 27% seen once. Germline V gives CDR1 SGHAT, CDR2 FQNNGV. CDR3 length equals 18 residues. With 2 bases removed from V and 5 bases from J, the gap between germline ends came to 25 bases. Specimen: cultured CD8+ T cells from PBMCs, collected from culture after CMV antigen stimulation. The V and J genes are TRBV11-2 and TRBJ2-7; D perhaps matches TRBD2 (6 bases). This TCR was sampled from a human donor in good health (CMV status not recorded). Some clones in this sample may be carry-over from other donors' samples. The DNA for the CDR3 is TGTGCCAGCAGCTTATGGTCCAGGGAGGTTGTCGGCGGCCACGAGCAGTACGTC. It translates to CASSLWSREVVGGHEQYV.